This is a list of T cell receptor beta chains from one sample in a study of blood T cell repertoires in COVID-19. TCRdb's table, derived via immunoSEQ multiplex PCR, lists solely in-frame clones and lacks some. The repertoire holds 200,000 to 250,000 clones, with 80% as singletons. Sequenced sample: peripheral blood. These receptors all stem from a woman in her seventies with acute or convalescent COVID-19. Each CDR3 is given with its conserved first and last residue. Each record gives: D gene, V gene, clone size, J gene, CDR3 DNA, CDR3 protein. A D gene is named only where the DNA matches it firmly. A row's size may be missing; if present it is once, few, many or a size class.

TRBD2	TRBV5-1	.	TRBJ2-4	TGCGCCAGCAGCTTGACCGGGACTAGCGGGGTTCAAAACATTCAGTACTTC	CASSLTGTSGVQNIQYF
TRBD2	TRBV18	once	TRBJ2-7	TGTGCCAGCTCACCAACGGGGGGGCGGTACGAGCAGTACTTC	CASSPTGGRYEQYF
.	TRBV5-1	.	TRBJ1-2	TGCGCCAGCAGCTTGGCGACAGGAAACTATGGCTACACCTTC	CASSLATGNYGYTF
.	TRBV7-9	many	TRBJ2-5	TGTGCCAGCGGCAGGGGTCCCCCGGGGAGAGAGACCCAGTACTTC	CASGRGPPGRETQYF
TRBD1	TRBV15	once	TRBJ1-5	TGTGCCACGAGGGGACAGGCGAATCAGCCCCAGCATTTT	CATRGQANQPQHF
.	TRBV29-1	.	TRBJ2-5	TGCAGCGTTGAATCGGGAAGGGGGACACGGGAGACCCAGTACTTC	CSVESGRGTRETQYF
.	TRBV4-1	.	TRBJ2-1	TGCGCCAGCAGCCAAGAAACCCGCAGTGAGCAGTTCTTC	CASSQETRSEQFF
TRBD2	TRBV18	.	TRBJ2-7	TGTGCCAGCTCACCAGAAGTAGCGGGCCGCTCCTACGAGCAGTACTTC	CASSPEVAGRSYEQYF
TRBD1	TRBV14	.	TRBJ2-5	TGTGCCAGCAGCCGAGACAGGGTGGAGACCCAGTACTTC	CASSRDRVETQYF
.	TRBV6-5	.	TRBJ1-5	TGTGCCAGCAGTCTGGGGGGGGACAATCAGCCCCAGCATTTT	CASSLGGDNQPQHF
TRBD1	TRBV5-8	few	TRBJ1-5	TGTGCCAGCAGCCCGGACAGGCATCAGCCCCAGCATTTT	CASSPDRHQPQHF
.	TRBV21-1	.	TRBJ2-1	TGTGCCAGCAGCAAAGGGAGACTAGTCCGCTCCTACAATGAGCAGTTCTTC	CASSKGRLVRSYNEQFF
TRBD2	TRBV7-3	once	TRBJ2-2	TGTGCCAGCAGCCCGGGACTAGCGGGGGGTTACGGCACCGGGGAGCTGTTTTTT	CASSPGLAGGYGTGELFF
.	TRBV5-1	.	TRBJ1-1	TGCGCCAGCAGCCCTCAGACAGAAGGTGAAGCTTTCTTT	CASSPQTEGEAFF
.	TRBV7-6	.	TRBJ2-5	TGTGCCAGCAGCTTGTCGGAGAGCAGCGGCCAGTACTTC	CASSLSESSGQYF
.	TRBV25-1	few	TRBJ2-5	TGTGCCAGCAGTGATGCGAGGACAGAACAAGAGACCCAGTACTTC	CASSDARTEQETQYF
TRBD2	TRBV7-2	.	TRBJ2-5	TGTGCCAGCAGCTTTATAGCGGGGGTTGGGACCCAGTACTTC	CASSFIAGVGTQYF
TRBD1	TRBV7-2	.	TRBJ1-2	TGTGCCAGCAGCTTAGGCCGGGGACAGGGTGACTATGGCTACACCTTC	CASSLGRGQGDYGYTF
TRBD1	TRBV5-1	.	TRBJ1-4	TGCGCCAGCCGACCCGGAGGGGGCCGTGAAAAACTGTTTTTT	CASRPGGGREKLFF
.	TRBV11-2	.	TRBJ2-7	TGTGCCAGCAGCTCTTCGGCGGGGCAGCAGTACTTC	CASSSSAGQQYF
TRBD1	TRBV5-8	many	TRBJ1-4	TGTGCCAGCAGCCCGGGACAGGGGGCATATGAAAAACTGTTTTTT	CASSPGQGAYEKLFF
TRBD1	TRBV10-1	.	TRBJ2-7	TGCGCCAGCAGTGCTGGACAGGGCTACGAGCAGTACTTC	CASSAGQGYEQYF
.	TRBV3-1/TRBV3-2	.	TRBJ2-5	TGTGCCAGCAGCTCCACTAGAATCGAGGCCCAAGAGACCCAGTACTTC	CASSSTRIEAQETQYF
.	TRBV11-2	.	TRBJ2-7	TGTGCCAGCAGCCCGGTGGCAGGGGTAAGCTACGAGCAGTACTTC	CASSPVAGVSYEQYF
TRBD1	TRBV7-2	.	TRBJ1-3	TGTGCCAGCAGCCCTCAGACAGGGTCTGGAAACACCATATATTTT	CASSPQTGSGNTIYF
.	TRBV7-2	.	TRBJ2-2	TGTGCCATCGATCTAAAGAACACCGGGGAGCTGTTTTTT	CAIDLKNTGELFF
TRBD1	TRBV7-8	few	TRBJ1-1	TGTGCCAGCAGCCGAGAGGCGGGACAGGGGGCGGCTGAAGCTTTCTTT	CASSREAGQGAAEAFF
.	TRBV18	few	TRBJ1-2	TGTGCCAGCTCCCCTCCCCAATCGGGGGGGTCCTATGGCTACACCTTC	CASSPPQSGGSYGYTF
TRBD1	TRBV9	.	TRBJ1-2	TGTGCCAGCAGCGTAGTTGAGGGGGCGCGAGGCTACACCTTC	CASSVVEGARGYTF
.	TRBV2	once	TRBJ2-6	TGTGCCAGCAGTGGCGGGAACTCTGGGGCCAACGTCCTGACTTTC	CASSGGNSGANVLTF
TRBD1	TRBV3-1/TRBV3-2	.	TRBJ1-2	TGTGCCAGCAGCCAAGGTACGGGACAGGGCTTTAATGGCTACACCTTC	CASSQGTGQGFNGYTF
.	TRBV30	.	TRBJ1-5	TGTGCCTGGAGTGGGGCAGGGATCAATCAGCCCCAGCATTTT	CAWSGAGINQPQHF
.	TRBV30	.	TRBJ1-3	TGTGCCTGGAATCACAGGGCCTCTGGAAACACCATATATTTT	CAWNHRASGNTIYF
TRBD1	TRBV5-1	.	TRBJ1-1	TGCGCCAGCAGCTCGTTGGGACAGGCCCCGAACACTGAAGCTTTCTTT	CASSSLGQAPNTEAFF
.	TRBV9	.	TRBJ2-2	TGTGCCAGCAGCGTAGCCGCTACTACCAACACCGGGGAGCTGTTTTTT	CASSVAATTNTGELFF
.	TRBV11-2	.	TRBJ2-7	TGTGCCAGCAGCTTAGATCTGGCGGGGGCCCTATACGAGCAGTACTTC	CASSLDLAGALYEQYF
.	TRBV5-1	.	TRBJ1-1	TGCGCCAGCAGCGAGACGGGGGGCAGCACTGAAGCTTTCTTT	CASSETGGSTEAFF
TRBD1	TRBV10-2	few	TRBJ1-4	TGCGCCAGCAGTGAGTCGCCACAGGGGAATGAAAAACTGTTTTTT	CASSESPQGNEKLFF
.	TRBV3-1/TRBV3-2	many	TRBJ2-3	TGTGCCAGCAGCCAAGATGAGGACTTAGATACGCAGTATTTT	CASSQDEDLDTQYF
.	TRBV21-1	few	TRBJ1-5	TGTGCCAGCAGCCTACGACCGACAGGGGAAGGAAGGTGGCAGCCCCAGCATTTT	CASSLRPTGEGRWQPQHF
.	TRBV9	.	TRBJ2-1	TGTGCCAGCAGCGTAAACCCCTCTCTCGGGAATGAGCAGTTCTTC	CASSVNPSLGNEQFF